Listed here are 30 T cell receptor beta chains from one sample, sequenced in a study of PD-1 blockade in classical Hodgkin lymphoma. Relapse was seen in all patients after autologous stem cell transplantation, and brentuximab vedotin exposure was variable. Some clones are missing from TCRdb's copy, which holds only in-frame ones; the method was immunoSEQ multiplex PCR. This table has 23,000 or so clones, about 80% appearing once. The sample was peripheral blood mononuclear cells (PBMCs), taken at baseline. The source is a human donor with classical Hodgkin lymphoma.

The rearrangement joins TRBV11-3 to TRBJ1-4; D is ambiguous. This CDR3 is 20 amino acids long. V was trimmed by 1 base and J by 0 bases, leaving 21 bases between them. Germline values: CDR1 SGHNT, CDR2 YENEEA. The CDR3 protein is CASSLVKTYRDFATNEKLFF. The CDR3 nucleotides are TGTGCCAGCAGCTTAGTCAAGACCTACCGAGATTTTGCAACTAATGAAAAACTGTTTTTT.

The J gene is TRBJ2-7, the V gene TRBV7-9, with D perhaps given as TRBD1 or TRBD2 (5 bases each). V lost 0 bases and J lost 9, with 9 bases in between. Per the germline V gene, CDR1 is SEHNR and CDR2 is FQNEAQ (reference sequence). The CDR3 totals 12 residues. The CDR3 spells CASSLAGGGQYF. In DNA, the CDR3 is TGTGCCAGCAGCTTAGCGGGTGGGGGGCAGTACTTC.

V gene TRBV4-2 combines with J gene TRBJ1-5; a weak D match, TRBD1 (6 bases). CDR3 length: 15 amino acids. The ends were cut back, 5 bases at V and 1 base at J, with 12 bases in the middle. Germline loops: CDR1 LGHNA, CDR2 YNFKEQ. The CDR3 sequence: CASSWHRVSNQPQHF. The CDR3 DNA reads TGTGCCAGCAGCTGGCACAGGGTGAGCAATCAGCCCCAGCATTTT.

The rearrangement links TRBV28 to TRBJ2-7; D gene uncertain. The V end lost 5 bases, the J end lost 5 bases, and 16 bases lay between the germline ends. CDR3 length: 14 residues. In germline, CDR1 is MDHEN, CDR2 SYDVKM. The CDR3 here is CASSRLDESHEQYF. The CDR3 DNA is TGTGCCAGCAGTCGTCTGGATGAATCCCACGAGCAGTACTTC.

The chain is built from TRBV6-4 and TRBJ1-4; TRBD1 matches 8 bases. This CDR3 contains 17 residues. Losses at the gene ends were 8 bases for V and 3 bases for J; bases not matched to a gene: 14. CDR1 and CDR2 from the germline V gene are MRHNA and SNTAGT. The CDR3 region has the DNA TGTGCCAGCGTGACAGGGGCGCCGTATTTGGCTAATGAAAAACTGTTTTTT. As protein: CASVTGAPYLANEKLFF.

V gene TRBV5-6 combines with J gene TRBJ2-7; D remains unclear. Germline V gene data show CDR1 as SGHDT and CDR2 as YYEEEE. Trimming took off 0 bases at V and 5 bases at J, with 9 bases between the two ends. The CDR3 length is 13 residues. The CDR3 protein is CASSLAGYDEQYF. In DNA, the CDR3 is TGTGCCAGCAGCTTGGCCGGGTACGACGAGCAGTACTTC. Supplemented by reference TRBV5-6 and TRBJ2-7, the full variable domain reads DAGVTQSPTHLIKTRGQQVTLRCSPKSGHDTVSWYQQALGQGPQFIFQYYEEEERQRGNFPDRFSGHQFPNYSSELNVNALLLGDSALYLCASSLAGYDEQYFGPGTRLTVT.

The V gene is TRBV5-5, the J gene TRBJ2-7; D call uncertain. In germline, CDR1 is SGHKS, CDR2 YYEKEE (reference sequence). Trimming stripped 3 bases from V and 3 bases from J, with 10 bases between. The CDR3 totals 13 residues. Here the CDR3 reads CASSSGRSYEQYF. The CDR3, as DNA: TGTGCCAGCAGCTCCGGACGGAGCTACGAGCAGTACTTC.

The rearrangement links TRBV7-6 to TRBJ2-7; unclear D gene. The germline V and J ends were trimmed by 1 base and 2 bases, with 6 bases remaining between them. Germline assignment: CDR1 SGHVS and CDR2 FNYEAQ. CDR3 length: 13 amino acids. The DNA for the CDR3 is TGTGCCAGCAGCTTAGGACGGACCTACGAGCAGTACTTC. It codes for CASSLGRTYEQYF.

The chain is built from TRBV21-1 and TRBJ2-7; whether TRBD2, the table's D call, matches the DNA was not checked. TRBV21-1 constitutes a pseudogene. This CDR3 has 19 residues. CDR3 bases: TGTGCCAGCAGCCCACAGGGCCGGGACAGGGCAGCGGGAGGAGACGAGCAGTACTTC. Translating gives CASSPQGRDRAAGGDEQYF.

The CDR3 bases are TGTGCCAGTACCCTTGGGGTACGGGTCAATCAGCCCCAGCATTTT. This gives the protein CASTLGVRVNQPQHF. The rearrangement links TRBV19 to TRBJ1-5, with unresolved D. Germline values: CDR1 LNHDA, CDR2 SQIVND (reference sequence). The V end lost 7 bases, the J end lost 3 bases, and 16 bases lay between the germline ends. CDR3 length: 15 amino acids.

The V gene is TRBV6-1, the J gene TRBJ1-4; D possibly corresponds to TRBD1 (5 bases). CDR3 size: 12 residues. V was shortened by 2 bases and J by 12 bases, with 10 bases between the two germline ends. Germline-derived CDR1 and CDR2 are MNHNS and SASEGT. The CDR3 coding sequence is TGTGCCAGCAGTGAAATGACAGCAGAACTGTTTTTT. It specifies CASSEMTAELFF.

This clone showed up just once. The rearrangement joins TRBV6-1 to TRBJ2-7; TRBD1 matches at 10 bases. The CDR3 consists of 14 residues. V was clipped by 10 bases and J by 3 bases; unmatched bases: 9. CDR1 and CDR2 (germline): MNHNS, SASEGT. CDR3 nucleotides: TGTGCCACCCAACCGGGACAGGGGCACTACGAGCAGTACTTC. The encoded protein is CATQPGQGHYEQYF.

The chain uses TRBV7-3 and TRBJ2-3, with 9 bases identical to TRBD1. The CDR3 length is 14 residues. Trimming cost V 5 bases and J 6 bases; bases outside gene matches: 6. Germline loops: CDR1 SGHTA, CDR2 FQGTGA. CDR3 sequence (DNA): TGTGCCAGCAGCCCGGGACAGGGAGGCGATACGCAGTATTTT. It specifies CASSPGQGGDTQYF.

The rearrangement uses TRBV5-1 and TRBJ2-7; TRBD1 matches at 10 bases. This CDR3 region has 15 residues. The V segment lost 2 bases and the J segment 2 bases; nucleotides outside the gene matches: 4. The germline V gene has CDR1 SGHRS and CDR2 YFSETQ. CDR3 nucleotides: TGCGCCAGCAGCTTCGGGGGACAGGGGACCTACGAGCAGTACTTC. Its protein is CASSFGGQGTYEQYF.

The chain combines TRBV27 with TRBJ1-1; 11 bases agree with TRBD1. The CDR3 consists of 14 residues. Trimming took 6 bases from V and 6 from J; bases not matched to a gene: 6. Germline-derived CDR1 and CDR2 are MNHEY and SMNVEV (reference sequence). DNA for the CDR3: TGTGCCAGCAGGCCTGGACAGGGGGCCGCTGAAGCTTTCTTT. It translates to CASRPGQGAAEAFF.

The genes are TRBV18 and TRBJ2-7, with D perhaps given as TRBD1 or TRBD2 (5 bases each). There are 13 residues in the CDR3. From germline, CDR1 is KGHSH and CDR2 LQKENI. The germline V and J ends were trimmed by 4 bases and 3 bases, with 10 bases remaining between them. CDR3 nucleotides: TGTGCCAGCTCACGAGGGGTAGACTACGAGCAGTACTTC. It yields the protein CASSRGVDYEQYF. Full variable domain (remainder filled in from reference TRBV18 and TRBJ2-7): NAGVMQNPRHLVRRRGQEARLRCSPMKGHSHVYWYRQLPEEGLKFMVYLQKENIIDESGMPKERFSAEFPKEGPSILRIQQVVRGDSAAYFCASSRGVDYEQYFGPGTRLTVT.

The chain combines TRBV19 with TRBJ2-7; D is possibly TRBD2 (6 bases). V lost 3 bases and J lost 5, with 17 bases in between. Germline assignment: CDR1 LNHDA and CDR2 SQIVND (reference sequence). The CDR3 totals 15 residues. The DNA for the CDR3 is TGTGCCAGTAGTATCAGTTCCAGCGGGTTGGACGAGCAGTACTTC. Protein product: CASSISSSGLDEQYF.

V usage is TRBV7-9 and J usage is TRBJ2-5, with D unresolved. CDR3 length equals 11 residues. From germline, CDR1 is SEHNR and CDR2 FQNEAQ (reference sequence). With 2 bases removed from V and 5 bases from J, the gap between germline ends came to 3 bases. The CDR3 DNA follows: TGTGCCAGCAGCTTATCGGAGACCCAGTACTTC. This sequence encodes CASSLSETQYF. The whole variable domain, filled in from reference TRBV7-9 and TRBJ2-5, reads DTGVSQNPRHKITKRGQNVTFRCDPISEHNRLYWYRQTLGQGPEFLTYFQNEAQLEKSRLLSDRFSAERPKGSFSTLEIQRTEQGDSAMYLCASSLSETQYFGPGTRLLVL.

The chain couples TRBV6-5 to TRBJ1-2; maybe TRBD1 (5 bases). V lost 5 bases, J lost 4 bases, and 17 bases lay in between. This CDR3 contains 15 residues. Germline V CDR1 and CDR2: MNHEY, SVGAGI. The CDR3, as DNA: TGTGCCAGCAGTAAGGAAGGGGTCGGGAGCTATGGCTACACCTTC. Its protein product is CASSKEGVGSYGYTF.

V is TRBV29-1 and J is TRBJ2-3, with D possibly called TRBD1 or TRBD2 (6 bases each). Trimming took 3 bases from V and 2 from J, leaving 12 bases between them. The germline CDR1 and CDR2 sequences are SQVTM and ANQGSEA. CDR3 length: 14 amino acids. CDR3 nucleotide sequence: TGCAGCGTTGACCCGGGGGCCCTCACAGATACGCAGTATTTT. It codes for CSVDPGALTDTQYF.

The CDR3 loop reads CASTNLRGSSGNTIYF. CDR3 DNA: TGTGCCAGCACTAACCTTCGGGGGAGCTCTGGAAACACCATATATTTT. The V call is TRBV21-1, the J call TRBJ1-3. TRBV21-1 represents a pseudogene. This CDR3 contains 16 residues.

This chain joins TRBV5-8 and TRBJ1-2; D may be TRBD1 (6 bases). V was trimmed by 8 bases and J by 1 base, leaving 12 bases between them. CDR1 is SGHTS and CDR2 is YDEGEE in the germline V gene. This CDR3 is built from 13 residues. This chain's CDR3 is CASGQLNNYGYTF. The CDR3 DNA reads as TGTGCCAGTGGACAGCTAAATAACTATGGCTACACCTTC.

The chain couples TRBV4-3 to TRBJ2-7; 7 bases map to TRBD2. The CDR3 length is 18 residues. Germline lookup yields CDR1 LGHNA and CDR2 YSLEER. The trim removed 0 bases at V and 2 bases at J, leaving 13 bases unmatched. This CDR3 reads CASSQELASGDFAYEQYF. The CDR3, as DNA: TGCGCCAGCAGCCAAGAGCTGGCTAGCGGCGACTTCGCCTACGAGCAGTACTTC.

This chain joins TRBV7-8 and TRBJ2-2, with TRBD1 matching over 8 bases. CDR1 is SGHVS and CDR2 is FQNEAQ in the germline V gene. Trimming took 4 bases from V and 2 from J; bases not matched to a gene: 6. The CDR3 is made up of 16 amino acids. The CDR3 loop is CASSSPQGANTGELFF. DNA of the CDR3: TGTGCCAGCAGCTCCCCGCAGGGGGCTAACACCGGGGAGCTGTTTTTT. Full variable domain (outside the CDR3, taken from reference TRBV7-8 and TRBJ2-2): GAGVSQSPRYKVAKRGQDVALRCDPISGHVSLFWYQQALGQGPEFLTYFQNEAQLDKSGLPSDRFFAERPEGSVSTLKIQRTQQEDSAVYLCASSSPQGANTGELFFGEGSRLTVL.

V is TRBV27 and J is TRBJ1-1, with a tentative D call TRBD1 (6 bases). V was clipped by 6 bases and J by 4 bases, with 15 bases between them. CDR3 length: 14 amino acids. Germline-derived CDR1 and CDR2 are MNHEY and SMNVEV (reference sequence). CDR3 loop: CASRSQGTPTEAFF. CDR3 nucleotides: TGTGCCAGCAGATCGCAGGGGACTCCCACTGAAGCTTTCTTT.

V usage is TRBV5-1 and J usage is TRBJ2-7; the match to TRBD1 covers 9 bases. The germline CDR1 and CDR2 sequences are SGHRS and YFSETQ. The CDR3 has 14 amino acids. V was pared by 4 bases and J by 5 bases, with 7 bases of the junction left unmatched. The CDR3, as DNA: TGCGCCAGCAGCGACGCCGGGACAGGGCACGAGCAGTACTTC. Translation gives CASSDAGTGHEQYF.

The V call is TRBV2, the J call TRBJ2-7; D unclear. Germline V gene sequence: CDR1 SNHLY, CDR2 FYNNEI. The V end lost 3 bases, the J end lost 6 bases, and 15 bases lay between the germline ends. There are 14 residues in the CDR3. Written as DNA, the CDR3 is TGTGCCAGCAGTGACCTCGTGTCTTCGGGCGAGCAGTACTTC. Translating it yields CASSDLVSSGEQYF.

This clone was counted a few times. The chain couples TRBV29-1 to TRBJ1-1; D not resolved. V was clipped by 4 bases and J by 0 bases, with 12 bases between them. The CDR3 totals 14 residues. Germline V lookup: CDR1 SQVTM, CDR2 ANQGSEA. The DNA of the CDR3 is TGCAGCGTTGTGTATAGCCGCATGAACACTGAAGCTTTCTTT. This gives the protein CSVVYSRMNTEAFF.

The rearrangement links TRBV6-6 to TRBJ2-7; D might be TRBD1 (6 bases). CDR1 is MNHNY and CDR2 is SVGAGI in the germline V gene (reference sequence). V was trimmed by 0 bases and J by 6 bases, leaving 18 bases between them. The CDR3 spans 16 residues. Written as DNA, the CDR3 is TGTGCCAGCAGTTACTCGAGTCAGGGGAGTACCAGCGAGCAGTACTTC. It specifies CASSYSSQGSTSEQYF.

V usage is TRBV5-6 and J usage is TRBJ1-2; no clear D. V lost 2 bases to trimming and J lost 8 bases, with 16 bases between them. CDR1 SGHDT and CDR2 YYEEEE come from the germline V gene. The CDR3 contains 14 residues. CDR3 sequence: CASSLGRETEGYTF. Written as DNA, the CDR3 is TGTGCCAGCAGCTTAGGACGCGAGACGGAAGGCTACACCTTC.